This TCR beta chain came from a study of regulatory T cells in long-lasting Graves disease. This clonotype was seen ten or more times. Its matching antigen is unknown. Whole-study results and caveats: Persistent cases of Graves' showed reduced TCR diversity relative to newly diagnosed patients. Among the persistent patients, fewer than 3,000 public clonotypes were shared, more than the approximately 970 shared among new patients.

Germline V gene sequence: CDR1 SGHTA, CDR2 FQGNSA. V shed 8 bases, J shed 5 bases, and the junction held 11 bases outside the gene matches. This CDR3 region has 15 residues. With iRepertoire HTBI primers and Arm-PCR of CDR3 regions, TCR beta libraries were built. In the source study's methods: Across the samples, identification revealed some 59 TRBV and roughly 13 TRBJ segments. Using its own MiXCR run on the multiplex PCR reads, TCRdb lists one record per CDR3 protein. It is TCRdb's table, rather than the study itself, that gives the V and J calls and clone size. The sample lists 300,000 to 500,000 distinct CDR3 sequences; around 21% were seen once. Time point reported: persistent/refractory GD, antithyroid drugs over 5 years with positive TRAb. After RNA was extracted from PBMCs, the TCR library was made from it. In Xi'an, China, an endocrinology department was the source of patients.

The sample was peripheral blood mononuclear cells (PBMCs), taken when the disease was refractory, from a patient treated with antithyroid drugs. This TCR came from a female donor with Graves disease. The V call is TRBV7-2, the J call TRBJ2-5, with 10 bases that match TRBD2. Here the CDR3 DNA reads TGTGCCAGCCCCACCCTAGCGGGAGAAACGGAGACCCAGTACTTC. This gives the protein CASPTLAGETETQYF.